The clone carrying this T cell receptor (beta chain) was detected only a few times. Per the germline V gene, CDR1 is MNHEY and CDR2 is SMNVEV (reference sequence). This CDR3 spans 13 amino acids. Trimming took 5 bases from V and 0 from J, leaving 7 bases between them. The data belong to a study of blood T cells in healthy people across ages. With a J-beta primer mix and a sample-barcoded 5' primer, a second PCR ran about 7 to 12 cycles. TCRdb ran MiXCR on the 5' RACE reads and lists one entry per CDR3 protein. The sample holds roughly 800,000 distinct CDR3 sequences, about 25% seen once. These data were also reused for a study on T cells of mothers and their children. From that second work: A few healthy Caucasian mothers and their six children were the donors.

The chain uses TRBV27 and TRBJ2-5, with D unresolved. The source material was blood. The origin of this receptor is a boy between 5 and 17 years old in good health. CDR3 bases: TGTGCCAGCAGTCGAAAATACCAAGAGACCCAGTACTTC. It specifies CASSRKYQETQYF.